Each of the 14 T cell receptor beta chains below was sequenced from the same sample in a study of CXCR3-negative and CXCR3-positive naive CD8 T cells. Preparation of TRB cDNA libraries relied on 5' RACE carrying UMI labels. For each CDR3 protein, TCRdb gives one entry from its re-call of the 5' RACE reads, without DNA. The ten top clones account for roughly 0.99%, within a sample of roughly 93,000 distinct CDR3 sequences. Study-level results: When CXCR3-positive naive cells were set against CXCR3-negative naive cells, the former had more hydrophobic TRB CDR3s.

Their antigens remain unidentified. The sequenced sample was naive CXCR3+ CD8+ T cells from blood. Regarding subset: CD45RO-CCR7+CD27+CD95- naive CD8+ T cells expressing CXCR3 (TNR3+). Every receptor here comes from a human donor in good health. Some clones in this sample may be carry-over from other donors' samples.

CDR3 region: CASSLTGEVFHGYTF. V and J are TRBV11-2 and TRBJ1-2; the TRBD1 assignment by TCRdb is unverifiable without DNA. The CDR3 consists of 15 residues. Germline V gene sequence: CDR1 SGHAT, CDR2 FQNNGV.

The chain recombines TRBV29-1 with TRBJ2-7; lacking DNA, the TRBD1 call made by TCRdb goes unchecked. Germline assignment: CDR1 SQVTM and CDR2 ANQGSEA. The CDR3 loop spans 13 amino acids. The CDR3 protein is CSVDKQGTYEQYF.

The chain carries TRBV29-1 and TRBJ2-3; TCRdb gives TRBD2 as the D gene, but with no DNA this cannot be confirmed. Germline V gene data show CDR1 as SQVTM and CDR2 as ANQGSEA. The length of the CDR3 is 14 residues. The CDR3 reads CSASGGLDTDTQYF.

V usage is TRBV4-3 and J usage is TRBJ2-3; TCRdb's D call of TRBD2 is untestable without DNA. The CDR3 is 16 residues long. CDR1 is LGHNA and CDR2 is YSLEER in the germline V gene. The CDR3 loop reads CASSQASSDNTDTQYF.

This sequence joins TRBV7-9 and TRBJ2-7; with no DNA, the TCRdb D assignment of TRBD2 cannot be verified. Germline lookup yields CDR1 SEHNR and CDR2 FQNEAQ (reference sequence). The CDR3 spans 14 residues. The CDR3 loop is CASSFSTSVVEQYF.

V and J are TRBV28 and TRBJ2-7; there is no DNA to check the TCRdb D call of TRBD1. The V gene's germline CDR1 is MDHEN and CDR2 SYDVKM. The CDR3 runs to 15 residues. The CDR3 here is CASSLQNRGGYEQYF.

The chain combines TRBV29-1 with TRBJ2-1; the D gene TCRdb calls, TRBD2, cannot be checked with no DNA. The germline gives CDR1 SQVTM, CDR2 ANQGSEA. The CDR3 has 12 residues. This CDR3 is CSVGGALYEQFF.

The V call is TRBV4-1, the J call TRBJ1-1; the D gene TCRdb calls, TRBD1, cannot be checked with no DNA. The CDR3 length is 16 residues. Germline CDR1 MGHRA, CDR2 YSYEKL. CDR3 residues: CASSQDLLTGGPEAFF.

CDR3 amino acids: CASSVASGGLLETQYF. The genes are TRBV9 and TRBJ2-5; TCRdb reports TRBD2, a call that lacks DNA to check it against. CDR1 is SGDLS and CDR2 is YYNGEE in the germline V gene. The CDR3 is 16 amino acids.

The genes are TRBV6-6 and TRBJ2-7; TCRdb reports TRBD1, a call that lacks DNA to check it against. CDR1 is MNHNY, CDR2 SVGAGI, per germline (reference sequence). The CDR3 is made up of 16 amino acids. CDR3 loop: CASSYFRQGAAIEQYF.

The chain's CDR3 is CASRSLLGARAKNIQYF. The chain links TRBV27 to TRBJ2-4; with no DNA, the TCRdb D assignment of TRBD1 cannot be verified. CDR3 size: 17 residues. CDR1 and CDR2 from the germline V gene are MNHEY and SMNVEV (reference sequence).

This rearrangement joins TRBV29-1 to TRBJ2-3; as DNA is missing, the TRBD1 call by TCRdb cannot be tested. CDR1 and CDR2 from the germline V gene are SQVTM and ANQGSEA. The CDR3 length is 15 residues. CDR3 residues: CSVEDGQGSTDTQYF.

This chain connects TRBV7-9 to TRBJ2-7; without DNA, the TCRdb call of TRBD1 cannot be checked. CDR1 is SEHNR, CDR2 FQNEAQ, per germline (reference sequence). The CDR3 contains 17 residues. The chain's CDR3 is CASSGDQRQVPPYEQYF.

The V and J genes are TRBV19 and TRBJ1-5. Per germline, CDR1 LNHDA and CDR2 SQIVND (reference sequence). This CDR3 is 15 amino acids long. CDR3 amino acids: CASSISVYSNQPQHF. The full variable domain, with the rest looked up from reference TRBV19 and TRBJ1-5, is DGGITQSPKYLFRKEGQNVTLSCEQNLNHDAMYWYRQDPGQGLRLIYYSQIVNDFQKGDIAEGYSVSREKKESFPLTVTSAQKNPTAFYLCASSISVYSNQPQHFGDGTRLSIL.